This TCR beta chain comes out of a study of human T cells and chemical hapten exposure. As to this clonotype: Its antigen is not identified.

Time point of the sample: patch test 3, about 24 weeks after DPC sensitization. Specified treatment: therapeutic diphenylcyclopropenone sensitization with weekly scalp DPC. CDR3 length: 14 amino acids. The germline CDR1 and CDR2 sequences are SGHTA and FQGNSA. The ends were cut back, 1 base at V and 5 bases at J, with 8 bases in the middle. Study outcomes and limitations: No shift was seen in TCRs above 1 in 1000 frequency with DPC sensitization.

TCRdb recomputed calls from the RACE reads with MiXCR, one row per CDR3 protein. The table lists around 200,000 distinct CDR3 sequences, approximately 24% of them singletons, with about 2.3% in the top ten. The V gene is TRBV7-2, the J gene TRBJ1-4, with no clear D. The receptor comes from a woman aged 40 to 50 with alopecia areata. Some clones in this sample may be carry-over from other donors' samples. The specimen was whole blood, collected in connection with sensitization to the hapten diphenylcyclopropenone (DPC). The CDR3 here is CASSLDGINEKLFF. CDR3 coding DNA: TGTGCCAGCAGCTTAGACGGCATAAATGAAAAACTGTTTTTT.